The clone carrying this T cell receptor beta chain came up a few times. This entry comes from a study of patients and donors after allogeneic stem cell transplantation. This CDR3 region has 14 residues. The V gene's germline CDR1 is SGHAT and CDR2 FQNNGV. Trimming pared 1 base from V and 1 base from J, leaving 4 bases between. TCRdb reanalysed the RT-PCR reads using MiXCR and keeps one entry per CDR3 protein. This sample has around 160,000 distinct CDR3 sequences, with approximately 30% found just once. The material sequenced was blood, either unsorted or a sorted T cell fraction (not recorded which). The TCR comes from a human donor who was either an allogeneic HSCT recipient or a stem cell or donor lymphocyte infusion donor (not recorded which). It is not recorded whose cells these are; they may come from a transplant donor. The rearrangement uses TRBV11-2 and TRBJ2-2, with no clear D. Here the CDR3 DNA reads TGTGCCAGCAGCTTAGGGTGGAACACCGGGGAGCTGTTTTTT. It translates to CASSLGWNTGELFF.